This T cell receptor beta chain was sequenced in a study of blood T cell repertoires in COVID-19. The V gene lost 5 bases and the J gene lost 3 bases, with 15 bases spanning the gap. The CDR3 is 15 amino acids. CDR1 SGHTA and CDR2 FQGNSA come from the germline V gene. The repertoire was sequenced with immunoSEQ multiplex PCR; TCRdb's copy has only in-frame clones and lacks some. The sample contains 80,000 to 90,000 clones, roughly 85% of which appear only once. The receptor's source is a man between 60 and 75 years old with acute or convalescent COVID-19. The V gene is TRBV7-2, the J gene TRBJ2-3, with D perhaps TRBD2 (6 bases). Sequencing was done on a sample of peripheral blood. The CDR3 region is CASSLNPGRTDTQYF. CDR3 bases: TGTGCCAGCAGCCTAAACCCTGGGAGGACAGATACGCAGTATTTT. The full variable domain, its missing parts supplied by reference TRBV7-2 and TRBJ2-3, is GAGVSQSPSNKVTEKGKDVELRCDPISGHTALYWYRQSLGQGLEFLIYFQGNSAPDKSGLPSDRFSAERTGGSVSTLTIQRTQQEDSAVYLCASSLNPGRTDTQYFGPGTRLTVL.